These 18 T cell receptor beta chains share one sample of origin, sequenced in a study of T cells after yellow fever vaccination. TCRdb processed the 5' RACE reads anew with MiXCR; each CDR3 protein has one entry. The table has some 670,000 distinct CDR3 sequences, roughly an eighth seen once. The sequenced sample was PBMCs, obtained on the day of the yellow fever booster vaccination. The receptors derive from a man aged 25-40 years who received the YFV17D yellow fever vaccine.

This clonotype was counted a few times. J is TRBJ1-1 and V is TRBV20-1; 7 bases are a match to TRBD1. The CDR3 consists of 14 residues. J gave up 2 bases and V 6 bases, and 9 bases lay outside the gene matches. Germline CDR1 is DFQATT and CDR2 is SNEGSKA (reference sequence). CDR3: CSANTGTENTEAFF. The DNA of the CDR3 is TGCAGTGCGAATACCGGGACAGAAAACACTGAAGCTTTCTTT.

This clonotype was recorded a few times. The chain links TRBV7-8 to TRBJ2-5; no clear D gene. Germline loops: CDR1 SGHVS, CDR2 FQNEAQ. V was cut by 3 bases and J by 9 bases, with 14 bases left in between. The CDR3 totals 13 residues. The CDR3 sequence: CASSFRGGWAQYF. As DNA, the CDR3 is TGTGCCAGCAGCTTTCGAGGCGGCTGGGCCCAGTACTTC.

V gene TRBV6-5 combines with J gene TRBJ2-7; 8 positions agree with TRBD2. Trimming removed 6 bases from V and 2 bases from J; junction bases left unmatched: 9. The CDR3 is made up of 15 amino acids. Germline CDR1 is MNHEY and CDR2 is SVGAGI. The CDR3 DNA follows: TGTGCCAGCAGCCCCGGGGGTAGCGGGACCTACGAGCAGTACTTC. Protein product: CASSPGGSGTYEQYF.

This clonotype was detected only a few times. This chain links TRBV30 with TRBJ2-7; D assignment may be TRBD1 or TRBD2 (5 bases each). The CDR3 totals 12 residues. The V end lost 3 bases, the J end lost 4 bases, and 10 bases lay between the germline ends. Germline V gene data show CDR1 as GTSNPN and CDR2 as SVGIG (reference sequence). CDR3 in DNA: TGTGCCTGGAGCCGGGGCAGGTACGAGCAGTACTTC. It encodes CAWSRGRYEQYF.

This sequence joins TRBV10-3 and TRBJ2-7; 9 bases align to TRBD1. CDR1 is ENHRY and CDR2 is SYGVKD in the germline V gene. The V gene end was trimmed by 4 bases and the J gene end by 6 bases; junction bases not matched to a gene: 7. CDR3 length: 14 amino acids. The CDR3 here is CAISVPGQGGEQYF. The DNA for the CDR3 is TGTGCCATCAGTGTGCCGGGACAGGGTGGCGAGCAGTACTTC.

The chain joins TRBV19 to TRBJ2-3; D not certain. The CDR3 consists of 13 residues. CDR1 and CDR2 from the germline V gene are LNHDA and SQIVND (reference sequence). Trimming took 4 bases from V and 2 from J, leaving 7 bases between them. CDR3 DNA: TGTGCCAGTAGTACGGATGACACAGATACGCAGTATTTT. Translating it yields CASSTDDTDTQYF.

CDR3 protein: CSANRGNTEAFF. DNA for the CDR3: TGCAGTGCTAACAGGGGGAATACTGAAGCTTTCTTT. The chain carries TRBV20-1 and TRBJ1-1, with 8 bases lining up with TRBD1. With V trimmed by 4 bases and J by 5 bases, 3 bases remained unmatched. This CDR3 region has 12 residues. Germline CDR1 and CDR2: DFQATT and SNEGSKA (reference sequence).

This clonotype has just a few counts. The chain recombines TRBV18 with TRBJ2-3, with D possibly matching TRBD2 (6 bases). Germline V gene sequence: CDR1 KGHSH, CDR2 LQKENI. V was cut by 5 bases and J by 4 bases, with 13 bases left in between. The CDR3 runs 14 residues. CDR3 nucleotides: TGTGCCAGCTCAGATGGCGGGATCGCAGATACGCAGTATTTT. This encodes CASSDGGIADTQYF.

The genes are TRBV5-6 and TRBJ2-1; D is unclear. CDR1 is SGHDT, CDR2 YYEEEE, per germline. V shed 0 bases and J shed 5 bases, with 12 bases lying between them. This CDR3 is built from 15 residues. This chain's CDR3 is CASSLVGVGNNEQFF. The DNA for the CDR3 is TGTGCCAGCAGCTTGGTGGGCGTAGGGAACAATGAGCAGTTCTTC.

In its sample, this clonotype was seen many times. The chain uses TRBV4-3 and TRBJ2-1; D possibly corresponds to TRBD1 (5 bases). The CDR3 consists of 14 residues. The germline V gene encodes CDR1 LGHNA and CDR2 YSLEER. The germline V and J ends were trimmed by 1 base and 5 bases, with 9 bases remaining between them. CDR3 protein: CASSQAGLHNEQFF. In nucleotides, the CDR3 is TGCGCCAGCAGCCAAGCAGGGCTCCACAATGAGCAGTTCTTC.

In DNA, the CDR3 is TGCAGCGTTGAAGACACAGGGAACACCGGGGAGCTGTTTTTT. Its protein is CSVEDTGNTGELFF. The genes are TRBV29-1 and TRBJ2-2, with TRBD1 as a possible D gene (5 bases). The V gene's germline CDR1 is SQVTM and CDR2 ANQGSEA. Trimming removed 0 bases from V and 1 base from J, with 6 bases in between. The CDR3 runs 14 residues.

Only a few counts were recorded for this clonotype. This rearrangement joins TRBV7-2 to TRBJ2-7; the D gene is possibly TRBD1 (6 bases). V was pared by 5 bases and J by 8 bases, with 13 bases between. The CDR3 has 12 residues. The germline V gene encodes CDR1 SGHTA and CDR2 FQGNSA. The CDR3 region has the DNA TGTGCCAGCAGCCTTGAAACAGGGAAGCAGTACTTC. This gives the protein CASSLETGKQYF.

This clonotype was seen at least ten times. The chain joins TRBV5-1 to TRBJ2-1; D is unresolved. This CDR3 is 14 amino acids long. Trimming took off 0 bases at V and 6 bases at J, with 10 bases between the two ends. Germline V lookup: CDR1 SGHRS, CDR2 YFSETQ. The CDR3 bases are TGCGCCAGCAGCTTGGCCCTAGGGATCAATGAGCAGTTCTTC. This translates into CASSLALGINEQFF.

In its sample, this clonotype was seen a few times. The V call is TRBV7-8, the J call TRBJ2-1; the D is unclear. The germline V gene encodes CDR1 SGHVS and CDR2 FQNEAQ. This CDR3 has 15 amino acids. The V gene lost 1 base and the J gene lost 1 base, with 8 bases spanning the gap. The CDR3, as DNA: TGTGCCAGCAGCTTAGTAGTCAGATCCTACAATGAGCAGTTCTTC. It specifies CASSLVVRSYNEQFF. The full variable domain, completed using reference TRBV7-8 and TRBJ2-1, is GAGVSQSPRYKVAKRGQDVALRCDPISGHVSLFWYQQALGQGPEFLTYFQNEAQLDKSGLPSDRFFAERPEGSVSTLKIQRTQQEDSAVYLCASSLVVRSYNEQFFGPGTRLTVL.

The rearrangement joins TRBV29-1 to TRBJ1-2; D is ambiguous. There are 11 residues in the CDR3. Trimming cost V 5 bases and J 6 bases, with 10 bases left between them. Germline V gives CDR1 SQVTM, CDR2 ANQGSEA. The DNA of the CDR3 is TGCAGCGTTCAGGAAAGGAATGGCTACACCTTC. This sequence encodes CSVQERNGYTF.

This clonotype was counted between two and nine times. The V gene is TRBV5-8, the J gene TRBJ1-4; D gene unclear. This CDR3 has 14 residues. Germline CDR1 and CDR2: SGHTS and YDEGEE. The V end was cut by 4 bases, the J end by 8 bases, with 15 bases between. The CDR3 region has the DNA TGTGCCAGCAGCGAAATCGGCCTGCCGGAAAAACTGTTTTTT. Translation gives CASSEIGLPEKLFF.

The chain has TRBV6-2 or TRBV6-3 and TRBJ2-4, with TRBD2 as a possible D gene (6 bases). CDR1 and CDR2 (germline): MNHEY, SVGEGT. The CDR3 sequence is 16 residues long. Trimming shortened V by 8 bases and J by 4 bases, and 21 bases separated the two germline ends. The CDR3, as DNA: TGTGCCAGCTGGGATACTCCTGGGACTGGAAAAAACATTCAGTACTTC. Amino acid sequence: CASWDTPGTGKNIQYF.

This clonotype was observed at least ten times. This chain links TRBV5-5 with TRBJ2-7; D gene unclear. The CDR3 contains 14 residues. Deletions cut 2 bases from V and 0 bases from J, with 9 bases between. The V gene's germline CDR1 is SGHKS and CDR2 YYEKEE (reference sequence). In DNA, the CDR3 is TGTGCCAGCAGCTTCATAGCTAGCTCCTACGAGCAGTACTTC. It translates to CASSFIASSYEQYF.